These 2 T cell receptor beta chains share one sample of origin, sequenced in a study of OX40 agonist ivuxolimab in advanced cancers. The table came from immunoSEQ multiplex PCR; TCRdb's copy has only in-frame clones and leaves some out. The table has about 79,000 clones, around 92% seen once. The sample here was CD4+ or CD8+ T cells sorted from blood, taken in a trial of the OX40 agonist ivuxolimab. The receptor set was obtained from an adult with an advanced solid tumor such as melanoma, head and neck, liver or kidney cancer.

This chain links TRBV18 with TRBJ2-7; 7 bases line up with TRBD2. CDR1 KGHSH and CDR2 LQKENI come from the germline V gene. With 4 bases clipped from V and 2 bases from J, the junction kept 5 bases outside the gene matches. The CDR3 sequence is 14 residues long. As DNA, the CDR3 is TGTGCCAGCTCACGAAGCGGGACGACCTACGAGCAGTACTTC. Translating gives CASSRSGTTYEQYF.

The chain couples TRBV4-1 to TRBJ2-2, with 11 nucleotides matching TRBD2. Unmatched junction bases numbered 6, after V lost 4 bases and J lost 2 bases. Germline values: CDR1 MGHRA, CDR2 YSYEKL. This CDR3 has 17 residues. CDR3 bases: TGCGCCAGCAGCCTAGCACTAGCGGGAGTAAACACCGGGGAGCTGTTTTTT. Protein sequence: CASSLALAGVNTGELFF.